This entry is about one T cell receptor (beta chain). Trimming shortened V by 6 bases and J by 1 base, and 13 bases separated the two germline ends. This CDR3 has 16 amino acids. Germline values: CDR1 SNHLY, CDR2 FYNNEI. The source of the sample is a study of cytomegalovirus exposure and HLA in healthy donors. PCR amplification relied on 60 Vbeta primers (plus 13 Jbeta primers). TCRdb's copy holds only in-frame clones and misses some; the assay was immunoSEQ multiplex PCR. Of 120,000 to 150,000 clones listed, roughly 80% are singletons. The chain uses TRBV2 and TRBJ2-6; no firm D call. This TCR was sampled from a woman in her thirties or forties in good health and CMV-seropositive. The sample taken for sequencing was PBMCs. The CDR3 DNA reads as TGTGCCAGCAGCTCTATAGCTTGGTCTGGGGCCAACGTCCTGACTTTC. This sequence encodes CASSSIAWSGANVLTF.